The entry below describes one T cell receptor beta chain. These data belong to a study of blood T cell repertoires in COVID-19. About the research overall: Material from acute and convalescent COVID-19 was sourced from the United States, Italy and Spain. PBMCs, B-cell-depleted T cells, or T cells were the source of the cDNA or gDNA that made up the material.

Per the germline V gene, CDR1 is MDHEN and CDR2 is SYDVKM. V lost 6 bases and J lost 0, with 14 bases in between. The CDR3 has 15 residues. Using immunoSEQ multiplex PCR, the repertoire was profiled, and TCRdb retains in-frame clones only, with some absent. Altogether under 250,000 clones are present, more than 75% being singletons, with the ten largest covering around 3%. Sequencing was carried out using peripheral blood. The V and J genes are TRBV28 and TRBJ1-1; perhaps TRBD1 as D (5 bases). The sequence derives from a man aged 45 to 65 who had recovered from COVID-19. CDR3 region: CASRLEGPMNTEAFF. The CDR3 region has the DNA TGTGCCAGCAGATTGGAGGGGCCCATGAACACTGAAGCTTTCTTT.